This TCR beta chain was profiled in a study of Graves' ophthalmopathy and Graves' hyperthyroidism. Study-wide context: Peripheral blood was gathered at the point of initial diagnosis, before any treatment started.

This clonotype was counted at least ten times. Germline V gene lookup returns CDR1 SGHTA and CDR2 FQGTGA. The CDR3 has 13 residues. After removal of 4 bases from V and 3 bases from J, the junction contained 1 base not matched to a gene. Researchers took RNA transcripts and amplified TCR beta CDR3 regions from them. HTBI primers were employed in first-round RT-PCR, then a second-round multiplex PCR followed. MiXCR, run by TCRdb on the multiplex PCR reads, gives a single entry per CDR3 protein. The sample includes 200,000 to 250,000 distinct CDR3 sequences, about a fifth of them seen just once. Ophthalmopathy-affected donors exhibited moderate-to-severe activity, CAS ≥3, NOSPECS ≥4, and duration under 3 months. PBMCs originated in approximately 9.2 ml of fresh peripheral blood.

The receptor was derived from a woman between 45 and 65 years old with Graves' ophthalmopathy. The rearrangement links TRBV7-3 to TRBJ1-1, with TRBD1 matching over 8 bases. Sequencing was done on a sample of peripheral blood. CDR3 region: CASSSDRDTEAFF. CDR3 DNA sequence: TGTGCCAGCAGCTCGGACAGGGACACTGAAGCTTTCTTT. The full variable domain, rest sourced from reference TRBV7-3 and TRBJ1-1, is GAGVSQTPSNKVTEKGKYVELRCDPISGHTALYWYRQSLGQGPEFLIYFQGTGAADDSGLPNDRFFAVRPEGSVSTLKIQRTERGDSAVYLCASSSDRDTEAFFGQGTRLTVV.